This T cell receptor beta chain came from a study of T-cell reconstitution after alpha-beta-depleted transplantation in children. TCRbeta library construction was performed incorporating unique molecular identifiers. MiXCR, applied by TCRdb to the PCR reads, yields one record per CDR3 protein. This sample has 450,000 to 600,000 distinct CDR3 sequences; approximately 32% occur once, and the top ten carry 2% to 3%. J was trimmed by 5 bases and V by 0 bases; bases with no gene match: 13. Germline CDR1 and CDR2: SGHKS and YYEKEE (reference sequence). The CDR3 loop spans 18 amino acids. This clonotype was sampled from a human donor who donated a stem cell graft to a child with aplastic anemia. The chain recombines TRBV5-5 with TRBJ2-1; 8 bases agree with TRBD2. The sequenced sample was PBMCs from the stem cell graft donor, obtained from the stem cell graft. CDR3 DNA sequence: TGTGCCAGCAGCTTGGAGGTCGCTAGCGGGTGGAGACACAATGAGCAGTTCTTC. Translated: CASSLEVASGWRHNEQFF.